This TCR beta chain originates from a study of radiation and T cells in renal cell carcinoma. Overall study context: Nephrectomy followed 15 Gy stereotactic body radiation by 4 weeks.

General observations from the study: Top tumor clonotypes rose in blood 2 weeks post-radiation, then contracted.

Trimming removed 5 bases at V and 1 base at J, with 5 bases between. The CDR3 loop spans 12 amino acids. Germline CDR1 SGHTA, CDR2 FQGNSA. Measured with immunoSEQ multiplex PCR; TCRdb has only the in-frame clones, and not every one. The table records about 130,000 clones, 65% to 85% of them present only once. Details on this clone: Its specificity is not known.

Time point: blood 2 weeks post-SBRT. Treatment meaning: 15 Gy SBRT to primary tumor, nephrectomy 4 weeks later. Radiation-treated patients gave blood at baseline, week 2 and week 4. The sequences come from blood, collected from a patient whose treatment included radiotherapy and nephrectomy. V gene TRBV7-2 combines with J gene TRBJ1-1; D is ambiguous. This TCR derives from a man aged 50 or older with renal cell carcinoma. CDR3 residues: CASSMTNTEAFF. The DNA for the CDR3 is TGTGCCAGCAGCATGACGAACACTGAAGCTTTCTTT.